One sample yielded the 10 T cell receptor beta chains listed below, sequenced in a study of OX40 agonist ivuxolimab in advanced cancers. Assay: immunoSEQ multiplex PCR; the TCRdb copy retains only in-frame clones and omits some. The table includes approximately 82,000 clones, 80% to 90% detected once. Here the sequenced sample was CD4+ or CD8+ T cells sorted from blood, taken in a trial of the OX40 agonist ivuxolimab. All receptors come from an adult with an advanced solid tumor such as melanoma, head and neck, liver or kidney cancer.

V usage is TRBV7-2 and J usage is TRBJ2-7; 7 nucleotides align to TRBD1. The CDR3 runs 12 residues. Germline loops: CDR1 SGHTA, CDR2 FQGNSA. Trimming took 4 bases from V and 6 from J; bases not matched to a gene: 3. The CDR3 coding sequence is TGTGCCAGCAGCTCGACAGGGAGCGAGCAGTACTTC. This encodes CASSSTGSEQYF.

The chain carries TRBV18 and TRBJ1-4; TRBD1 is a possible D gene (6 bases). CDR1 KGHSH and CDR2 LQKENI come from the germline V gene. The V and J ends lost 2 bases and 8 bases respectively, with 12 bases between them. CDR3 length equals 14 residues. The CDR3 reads CASSPVQGGEKLFF. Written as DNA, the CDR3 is TGTGCCAGCTCACCAGTACAGGGCGGGGAAAAACTGTTTTTT.

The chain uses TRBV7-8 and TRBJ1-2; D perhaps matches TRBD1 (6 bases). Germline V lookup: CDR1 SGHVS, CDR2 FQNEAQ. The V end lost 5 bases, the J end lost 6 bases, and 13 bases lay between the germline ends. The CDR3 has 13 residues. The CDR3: CASSPQGLDGYTF. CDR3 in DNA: TGTGCCAGCAGCCCACAGGGTCTAGATGGCTACACCTTC.

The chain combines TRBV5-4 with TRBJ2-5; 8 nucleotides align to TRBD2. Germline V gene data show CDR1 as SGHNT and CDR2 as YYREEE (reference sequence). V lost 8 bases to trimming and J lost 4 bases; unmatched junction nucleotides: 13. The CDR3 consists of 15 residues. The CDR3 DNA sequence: TGTGCCAGTCGGCTGAGGGCTAGCGGGCTAGAGACCCAGTACTTC. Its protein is CASRLRASGLETQYF.

The CDR3 coding sequence is TGTGCCAGCAGCTTAGGAGGCTCTACGACCTACGAGCAGTACTTC. Protein: CASSLGGSTTYEQYF. The gene calls are TRBV7-2 and TRBJ2-7; the D is unclear. The CDR3 length is 15 residues. V was clipped by 1 base and J by 2 bases, with 12 bases between them. Per germline, CDR1 SGHTA and CDR2 FQGNSA.

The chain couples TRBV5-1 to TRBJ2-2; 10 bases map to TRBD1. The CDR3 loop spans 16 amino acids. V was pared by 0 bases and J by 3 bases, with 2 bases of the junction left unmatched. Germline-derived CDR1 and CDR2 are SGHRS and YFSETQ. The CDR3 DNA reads TGCGCCAGCAGCTTGGGGACAGGGGGAGACACCGGGGAGCTGTTTTTT. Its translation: CASSLGTGGDTGELFF.

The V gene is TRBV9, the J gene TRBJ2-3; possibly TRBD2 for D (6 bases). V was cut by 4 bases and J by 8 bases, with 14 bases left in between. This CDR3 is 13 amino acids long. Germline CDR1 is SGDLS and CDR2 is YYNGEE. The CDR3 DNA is TGTGCCAGCAGCTCCTCGGGAGAAGCTACGCAGTATTTT. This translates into CASSSSGEATQYF.

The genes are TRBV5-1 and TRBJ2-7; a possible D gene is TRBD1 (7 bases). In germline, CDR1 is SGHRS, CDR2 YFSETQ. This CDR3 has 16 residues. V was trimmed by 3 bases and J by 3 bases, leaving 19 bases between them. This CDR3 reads CASSSGRRDRFYEQYF. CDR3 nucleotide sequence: TGCGCCAGCAGCTCAGGGCGGCGGGACAGATTCTACGAGCAGTACTTC.

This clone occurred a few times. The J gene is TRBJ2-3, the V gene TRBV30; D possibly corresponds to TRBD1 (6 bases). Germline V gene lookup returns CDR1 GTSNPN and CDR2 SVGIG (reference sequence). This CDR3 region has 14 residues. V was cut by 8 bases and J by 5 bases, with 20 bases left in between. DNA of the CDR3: TGTGCCGCCAAAAGGGGACAACCCGGAGATACGCAGTATTTT. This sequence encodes CAAKRGQPGDTQYF.

The CDR3 sequence: CAWNRVRAGGAGGYTF. The CDR3 coding sequence is TGTGCCTGGAACCGCGTCCGAGCAGGGGGCGCCGGTGGCTACACCTTC. This chain links TRBV30 with TRBJ1-2; 8 bases fit TRBD1. This CDR3 is 16 amino acids long. V shed 4 bases and J 7 bases; nucleotides not matched to a gene: 17. Germline V lookup: CDR1 GTSNPN, CDR2 SVGIG (reference sequence).